This T cell receptor (beta chain) was identified during a study of vaccination and CD4 T cells after COVID-19. Germline V gene sequence: CDR1 SEHNR, CDR2 FQNEAQ (reference sequence). V shed 4 bases and J 1 base; nucleotides not matched to a gene: 1. The CDR3 spans 14 residues. This clonotype was seen a handful of times. Its target is not known. The Oncomine TCR Beta short-read assay sequenced DNA from cultured CD4+ T cells. TCRdb used MiXCR to reprocess the PCR reads, holding one entry per CDR3 protein. This table holds about 15,000 distinct CDR3 sequences, 42% found once. Treatment defined: roughly ten-day PBMC culture with coronavirus spike peptide pools or control peptides (ViraFEST assay).

The TCR sequence derives from a human donor with COVID-19. Sequencing was performed on cultured CD4+ T cells from blood. V gene TRBV7-9 combines with J gene TRBJ1-1; TRBD1 matches 9 bases. CDR3 coding DNA: TGTGCCAGCAGCTCGGGACAGGGGAACACTGAAGCTTTCTTT. It is translated as CASSSGQGNTEAFF.